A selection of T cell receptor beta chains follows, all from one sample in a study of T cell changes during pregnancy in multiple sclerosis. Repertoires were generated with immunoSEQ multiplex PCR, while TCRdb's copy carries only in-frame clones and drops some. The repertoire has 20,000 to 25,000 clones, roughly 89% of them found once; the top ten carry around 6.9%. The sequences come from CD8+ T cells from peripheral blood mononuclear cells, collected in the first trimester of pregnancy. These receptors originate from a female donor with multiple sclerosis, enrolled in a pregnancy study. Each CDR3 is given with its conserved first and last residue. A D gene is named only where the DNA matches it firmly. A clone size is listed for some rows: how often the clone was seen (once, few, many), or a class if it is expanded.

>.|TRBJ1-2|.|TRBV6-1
CASSEAETGLYGYTF
TGTGCCAGCAGTGAAGCGGAAACAGGGCTCTATGGCTACACCTTC
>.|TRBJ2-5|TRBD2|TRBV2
CASDGGDWQETQYF
TGTGCCAGTGACGGGGGGGACTGGCAGGAGACCCAGTACTTC
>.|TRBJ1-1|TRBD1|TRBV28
CASNDREKAEAFF
TGTGCCAGCAATGACAGGGAGAAAGCTGAAGCTTTCTTT
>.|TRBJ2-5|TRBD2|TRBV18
CASSPPGLASLGPQETQYF
TGTGCCAGCTCACCGCCGGGACTAGCGTCACTCGGGCCGCAAGAGACCCAGTACTTC
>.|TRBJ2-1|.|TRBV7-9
CASSLDLSPYNEQFF
TGTGCCAGCAGCTTAGACCTTAGCCCCTACAATGAGCAGTTCTTC
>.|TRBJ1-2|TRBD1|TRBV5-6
CASSFGTGGTYGYTF
TGTGCCAGCAGCTTTGGGACAGGGGGCACCTATGGCTACACCTTC
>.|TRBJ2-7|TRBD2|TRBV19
CASSMGGEVTYEQYF
TGTGCCAGTAGTATGGGGGGGGAGGTCACCTACGAGCAGTACTTC
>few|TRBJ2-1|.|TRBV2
CASSEWVLGGSSYNEQFF
TGTGCCAGCAGTGAATGGGTATTAGGAGGGAGCTCCTACAATGAGCAGTTCTTC
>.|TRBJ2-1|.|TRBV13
CASSPLLESYNEQFF
TGTGCCAGCAGCCCTCTGCTAGAGTCCTACAATGAGCAGTTCTTC
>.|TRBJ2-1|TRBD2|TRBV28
CASSSHPLAGGSNEQFF
TGTGCCAGCAGTTCCCACCCACTAGCGGGGGGGTCCAATGAGCAGTTCTTC
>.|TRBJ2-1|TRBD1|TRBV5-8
CASSSGTGWNEQFF
TGTGCCAGCAGCTCCGGGACAGGGTGGAATGAGCAGTTCTTC
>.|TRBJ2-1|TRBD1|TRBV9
CASRAGTGDHEQFF
TGTGCCAGCAGAGCCGGGACAGGGGATCATGAGCAGTTCTTC
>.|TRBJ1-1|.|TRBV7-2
CASSSVGGNTEAFF
TGTGCCAGCAGCTCGGTGGGGGGAAACACTGAAGCTTTCTTT
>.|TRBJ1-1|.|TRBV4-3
CASSQEVSYTEAFF
TGCGCCAGCAGCCAAGAGGTCAGTTATACTGAAGCTTTCTTT
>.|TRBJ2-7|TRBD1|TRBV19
CASSRDSSYEQYF
TGTGCCAGTAGTAGGGACAGCTCCTACGAGCAGTACTTC
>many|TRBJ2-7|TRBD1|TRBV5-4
CATNGQGRTDEQYF
TGTGCCACCAACGGACAGGGAAGAACTGACGAGCAGTACTTC
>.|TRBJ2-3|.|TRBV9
CASSAPLETDTQYF
TGTGCCAGCAGCGCCCCGCTAGAAACAGATACGCAGTATTTT
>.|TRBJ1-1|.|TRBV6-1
CASSEGTEVTEAFF
TGTGCCAGCAGTGAAGGGACAGAGGTGACTGAAGCTTTCTTT
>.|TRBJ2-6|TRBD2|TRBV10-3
CAISDKGGAGANVLTF
TGTGCCATCAGTGATAAGGGAGGGGCTGGGGCCAACGTCCTGACTTTC
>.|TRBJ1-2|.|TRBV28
CASSLDGEVNYGYTF
TGTGCCAGCAGTTTAGACGGGGAAGTTAACTATGGCTACACCTTC
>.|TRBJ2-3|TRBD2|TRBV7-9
CASSHRGSGMGTQYF
TGTGCCAGCAGCCATCGCGGTAGCGGGATGGGTACGCAGTATTTT
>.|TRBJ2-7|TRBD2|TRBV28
CASSSRLALSYEQYF
TGTGCCAGCAGTTCCCGACTAGCGCTCTCCTACGAGCAGTACTTC
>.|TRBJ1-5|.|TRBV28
CASSLRAGLYNQPQHF
TGTGCCAGCAGTTTACGGGCAGGGTTATACAATCAGCCCCAGCATTTT
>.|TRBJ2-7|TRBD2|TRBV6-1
CASWTSEVYEQYF
TGTGCCAGCTGGACTAGCGAAGTATACGAGCAGTACTTC
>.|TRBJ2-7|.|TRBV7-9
CASSSLGRSSYEQYF
TGTGCCAGCAGCTCCTTGGGGAGAAGCTCCTACGAGCAGTACTTC
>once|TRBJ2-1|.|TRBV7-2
CASSLMRISYNEQFF
TGTGCCAGCAGCTTAATGCGGATCTCCTACAATGAGCAGTTCTTC
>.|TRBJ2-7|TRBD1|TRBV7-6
CASSSDRGFGEQYF
TGTGCCAGCAGTTCCGACAGGGGGTTCGGCGAGCAGTACTTC
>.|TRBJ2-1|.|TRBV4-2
CASSQTGTSAYNEQFF
TGTGCCAGCAGCCAAACCGGGACTTCAGCCTACAATGAGCAGTTCTTC
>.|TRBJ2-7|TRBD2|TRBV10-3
CAISESRVSAGVSYEQYF
TGTGCCATCAGTGAGTCAAGGGTTTCAGCGGGAGTCTCCTACGAGCAGTACTTC
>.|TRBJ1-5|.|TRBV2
CASRVTGGDNQPQHF
TGTGCCAGCAGGGTAACCGGAGGGGACAATCAGCCCCAGCATTTT
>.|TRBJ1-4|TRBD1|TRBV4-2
CASSQDGGQGHEKLFF
TGTGCCAGCAGCCAAGATGGGGGACAGGGCCATGAAAAACTGTTTTTT
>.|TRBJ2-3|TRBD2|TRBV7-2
CASGAGVTDTQYF
TGTGCCAGCGGAGCGGGAGTTACAGATACGCAGTATTTT
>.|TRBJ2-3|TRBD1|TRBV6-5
CASSYLAGGDTQYF
TGTGCCAGCAGTTACTTGGCAGGGGGTGATACGCAGTATTTT
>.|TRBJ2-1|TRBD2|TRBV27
CASRLAGELNEQFF
TGTGCCAGCAGACTAGCGGGAGAACTCAATGAGCAGTTCTTC
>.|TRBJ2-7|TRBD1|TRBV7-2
CASSLWTGETYEQYF
TGTGCCAGCAGCTTATGGACAGGGGAGACCTACGAGCAGTACTTC
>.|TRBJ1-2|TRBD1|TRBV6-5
CASSYSSRQGDGYTF
TGTGCCAGCAGTTACTCTTCCCGGCAGGGGGATGGCTACACCTTC
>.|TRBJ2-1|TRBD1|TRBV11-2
CASSFPTGDEQFF
TGTGCCAGCAGTTTTCCAACAGGGGATGAGCAGTTCTTC
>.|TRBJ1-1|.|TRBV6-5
CASSYTDRNTEAFF
TGTGCCAGCAGTTACACCGACAGAAACACTGAAGCTTTCTTT
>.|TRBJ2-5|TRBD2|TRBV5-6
CASSLAGGPVILQETQYF
TGTGCCAGCAGCTTAGCGGGAGGGCCCGTCATCCTTCAAGAGACCCAGTACTTC
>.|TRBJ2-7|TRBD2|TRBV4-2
CASSPRLAESYEQYF
TGTGCCAGCAGCCCGCGACTAGCGGAATCCTACGAGCAGTACTTC
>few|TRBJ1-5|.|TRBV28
CASSLGRENQPQHF
TGTGCCAGCAGTTTGGGGAGGGAGAATCAGCCCCAGCATTTT
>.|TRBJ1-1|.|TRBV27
CASSLSRPVNTEAFF
TGTGCCAGCAGTTTATCACGCCCAGTGAACACTGAAGCTTTCTTT
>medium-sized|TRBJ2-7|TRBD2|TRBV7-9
CASEREREQYF
TGTGCCAGCGAGCGGGAGAGGGAGCAGTACTTC
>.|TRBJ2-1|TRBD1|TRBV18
CASSSGQLVNEQFF
TGTGCCAGCTCCTCGGGACAGCTCGTCAATGAGCAGTTCTTC
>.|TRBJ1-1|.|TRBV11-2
CASSQGNTEAFF
TGTGCCAGCAGCCAGGGGAACACTGAAGCTTTCTTT
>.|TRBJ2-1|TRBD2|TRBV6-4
CASSDSAGGYNEQFF
TGTGCCAGCAGTGACTCAGCGGGAGGGTACAATGAGCAGTTCTTC
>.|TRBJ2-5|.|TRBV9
CASSGDFVETQYF
TGTGCCAGCAGCGGGGACTTTGTAGAGACCCAGTACTTC
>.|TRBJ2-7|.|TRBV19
CASSPPDAGSSYEQYF
TGTGCCAGTAGTCCCCCCGACGCCGGGAGCTCCTACGAGCAGTACTTC